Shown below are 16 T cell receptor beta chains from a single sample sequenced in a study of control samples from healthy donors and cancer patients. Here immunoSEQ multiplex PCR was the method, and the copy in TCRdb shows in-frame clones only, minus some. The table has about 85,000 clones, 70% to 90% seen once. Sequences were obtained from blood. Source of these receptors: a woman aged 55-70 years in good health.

In nucleotides, the CDR3 is TGTGCCAGCAGCGTGGACAGGGAAAACACTGAAGCTTTCTTT. Its translation: CASSVDRENTEAFF. The gene calls are TRBV5-4 and TRBJ1-1; the match to TRBD1 covers 8 bases. CDR1 SGHNT and CDR2 YYREEE come from the germline V gene (reference sequence). CDR3 length equals 14 residues. J gave up 2 bases and V 4 bases, and 4 bases lay outside the gene matches. Using reference TRBV5-4 and TRBJ1-1 for the parts outside the CDR3, the full variable domain is ETGVTQSPTHLIKTRGQQVTLRCSSQSGHNTVSWYQQALGQGPQFIFQYYREEENGRGNFPPRFSGLQFPNYSSELNVNALELDDSALYLCASSVDRENTEAFFGQGTRLTVV.

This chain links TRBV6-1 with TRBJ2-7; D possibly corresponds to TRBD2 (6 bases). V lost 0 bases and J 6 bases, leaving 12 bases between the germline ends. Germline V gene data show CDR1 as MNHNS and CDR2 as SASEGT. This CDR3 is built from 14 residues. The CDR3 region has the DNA TGTGCCAGCAGTGAAGCAGGAGGGCACACCGAGCAGTACTTC. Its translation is CASSEAGGHTEQYF.

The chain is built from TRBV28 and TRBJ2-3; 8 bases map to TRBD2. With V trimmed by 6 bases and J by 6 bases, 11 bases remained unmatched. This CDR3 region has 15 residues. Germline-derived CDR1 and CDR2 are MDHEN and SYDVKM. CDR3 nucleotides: TGTGCCAGCAGAAACCAGGGACTAGGGCGGGATACGCAGTATTTT. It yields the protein CASRNQGLGRDTQYF.

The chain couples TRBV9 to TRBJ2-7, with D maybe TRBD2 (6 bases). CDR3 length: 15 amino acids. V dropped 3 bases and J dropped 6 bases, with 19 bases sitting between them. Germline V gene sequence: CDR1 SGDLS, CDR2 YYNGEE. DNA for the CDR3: TGTGCCAGCAGCGACTTCGGCGGGGAGAGAGGCGAGCAGTACTTC. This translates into CASSDFGGERGEQYF.

This CDR3 reads CASSLLYRGHNQPQHF. The CDR3, as DNA: TGTGCCAGCAGTTTATTGTACAGGGGACATAATCAGCCCCAGCATTTT. V gene TRBV28 combines with J gene TRBJ1-5; TRBD1 agrees at 7 bases. Germline assignment: CDR1 MDHEN and CDR2 SYDVKM. There are 16 residues in the CDR3. V lost 1 base and J lost 4; bases outside the gene matches: 7.

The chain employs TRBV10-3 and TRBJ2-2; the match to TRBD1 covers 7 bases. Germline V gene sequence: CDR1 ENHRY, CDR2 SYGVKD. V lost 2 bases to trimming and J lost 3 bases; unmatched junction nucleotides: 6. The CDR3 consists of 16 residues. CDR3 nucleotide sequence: TGTGCCATCAGTGAGCCCTCTACAGGGGACACCGGGGAGCTGTTTTTT. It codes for CAISEPSTGDTGELFF.

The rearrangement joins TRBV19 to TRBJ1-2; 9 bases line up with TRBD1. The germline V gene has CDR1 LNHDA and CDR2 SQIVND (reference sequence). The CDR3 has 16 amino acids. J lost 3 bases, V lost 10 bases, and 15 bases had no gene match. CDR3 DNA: TGTGCCACCGGAGGGACAGGGAGTCGGTCGGACTATGGCTACACCTTC. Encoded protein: CATGGTGSRSDYGYTF.

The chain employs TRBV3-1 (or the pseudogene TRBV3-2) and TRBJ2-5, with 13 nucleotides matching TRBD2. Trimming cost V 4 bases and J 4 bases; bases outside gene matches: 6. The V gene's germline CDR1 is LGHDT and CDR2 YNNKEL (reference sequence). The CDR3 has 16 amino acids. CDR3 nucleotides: TGTGCCAGCAGCCTAAGGACTAGCGGGAGCGGAGAGACCCAGTACTTC. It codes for CASSLRTSGSGETQYF.

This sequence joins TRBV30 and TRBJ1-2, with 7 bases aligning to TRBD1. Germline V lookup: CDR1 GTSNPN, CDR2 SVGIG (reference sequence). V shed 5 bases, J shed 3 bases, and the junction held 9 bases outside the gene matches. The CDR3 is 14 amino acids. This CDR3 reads CAWGDRQGYYGYTF. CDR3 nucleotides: TGTGCCTGGGGGGACCGACAGGGTTACTATGGCTACACCTTC.

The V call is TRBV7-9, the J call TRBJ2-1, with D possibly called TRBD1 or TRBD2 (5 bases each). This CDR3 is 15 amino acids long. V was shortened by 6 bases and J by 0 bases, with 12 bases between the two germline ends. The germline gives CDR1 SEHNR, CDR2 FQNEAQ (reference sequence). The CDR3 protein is CASRGDASSYNEQFF. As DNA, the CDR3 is TGTGCCAGCAGGGGGGATGCGAGCTCCTACAATGAGCAGTTCTTC.

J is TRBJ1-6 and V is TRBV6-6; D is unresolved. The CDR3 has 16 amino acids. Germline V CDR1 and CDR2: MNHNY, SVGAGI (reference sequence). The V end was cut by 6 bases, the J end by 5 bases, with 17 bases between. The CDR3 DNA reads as TGTGCCAGCAGCCATCAGTCGGCATCTGATAATTCACCCCTCCACTTT. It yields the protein CASSHQSASDNSPLHF.

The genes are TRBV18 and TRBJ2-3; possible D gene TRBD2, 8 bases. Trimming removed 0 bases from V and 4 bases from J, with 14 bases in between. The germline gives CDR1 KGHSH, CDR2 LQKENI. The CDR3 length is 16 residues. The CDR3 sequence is CASSPPGQREPDTQYF. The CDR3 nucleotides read TGTGCCAGCTCACCACCGGGACAGCGGGAGCCAGATACGCAGTATTTT.

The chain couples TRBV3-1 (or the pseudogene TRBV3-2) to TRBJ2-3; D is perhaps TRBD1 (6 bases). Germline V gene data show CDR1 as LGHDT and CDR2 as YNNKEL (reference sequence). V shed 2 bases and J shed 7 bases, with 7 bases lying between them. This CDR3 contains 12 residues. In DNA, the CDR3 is TGTGCCAGCAGCCAAAGGGACAATACGCAGTATTTT. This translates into CASSQRDNTQYF.

CDR3 nucleotide sequence: TGTGCCAGCTCAGCGATAGGACTCTATGGCTACACCTTC. Amino acids: CASSAIGLYGYTF. V and J are TRBV18 and TRBJ1-2, with no clear D. The CDR3 is 13 amino acids. Germline CDR1 and CDR2: KGHSH and LQKENI. The V and J ends lost 5 bases and 4 bases respectively, with 11 bases between them.

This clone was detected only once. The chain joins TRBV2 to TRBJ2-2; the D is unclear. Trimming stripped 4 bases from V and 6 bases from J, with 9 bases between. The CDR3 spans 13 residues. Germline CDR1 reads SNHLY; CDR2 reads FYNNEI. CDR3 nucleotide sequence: TGTGCCAGCAGTGTAGCTTTGGCCGGGGAGCTGTTTTTT. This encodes CASSVALAGELFF.

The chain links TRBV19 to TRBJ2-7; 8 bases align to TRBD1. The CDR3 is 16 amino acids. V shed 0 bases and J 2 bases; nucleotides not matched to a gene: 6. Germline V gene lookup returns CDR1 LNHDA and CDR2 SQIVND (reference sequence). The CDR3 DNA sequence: TGTGCCAGTAGTATAGACCGACAGGGGAACCCCTACGAGCAGTACTTC. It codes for CASSIDRQGNPYEQYF.